Presented here are 27 T cell receptor beta chains from one specimen sequenced in a study of shared clonotypes between healthy human individuals. Here immunoSEQ multiplex PCR was the method, and the copy in TCRdb shows in-frame clones only, minus some. The sample consists of some 510,000 clones, around 79% of them appearing once. The material sequenced was PBMCs. The receptor source for this set is a woman aged 35 to 49 in good health. Some clones in this sample may be carry-over from other donors' samples.

The genes are TRBV19 and TRBJ1-5; 7 nucleotides align to TRBD1. The trim removed 9 bases at V and 1 base at J, leaving 15 bases unmatched. From germline, CDR1 is LNHDA and CDR2 SQIVND (reference sequence). This CDR3 is built from 17 residues. The CDR3 sequence: CARPTGSIRGSNQPQHF. The CDR3 DNA follows: TGTGCCAGACCGACAGGGTCGATCCGGGGAAGCAATCAGCCCCAGCATTTT.

The chain couples TRBV10-3 to TRBJ2-1, with D perhaps matching TRBD2 (6 bases). The germline CDR1 and CDR2 sequences are ENHRY and SYGVKD. The V end was cut by 7 bases, the J end by 5 bases, with 12 bases between. This CDR3 has 13 amino acids. The CDR3 DNA sequence: TGTGCCATCACCGGGACTGAGAACAATGAGCAGTTCTTC. Residues: CAITGTENNEQFF.

There are many counts of this clone. The CDR3: CASSQDRADGQETQYF. The CDR3 DNA reads as TGCGCCAGCAGCCAAGACCGGGCGGACGGTCAAGAGACCCAGTACTTC. This sequence joins TRBV4-3 and TRBJ2-5; D remains unclear. V lost 0 bases and J lost 2, with 13 bases in between. Per germline, CDR1 LGHNA and CDR2 YSLEER. The length of the CDR3 is 16 residues.

The chain recombines TRBV19 with TRBJ2-3; D unclear. Trimming stripped 6 bases from V and 3 bases from J, with 13 bases between. The germline V gene has CDR1 LNHDA and CDR2 SQIVND (reference sequence). The CDR3 loop spans 14 amino acids. CDR3 nucleotides: TGTGCCAGTAGCCTGGACGACTGGACAGATACGCAGTATTTT. This codes for CASSLDDWTDTQYF.

In its sample, this clone was seen a few times. The J gene is TRBJ1-5, the V gene TRBV30; 7 bases fit TRBD1. Per the germline V gene, CDR1 is GTSNPN and CDR2 is SVGIG (reference sequence). The CDR3 spans 13 residues. Trimming cost V 2 bases and J 6 bases; bases outside gene matches: 4. The DNA of the CDR3 is TGTGCCTGGAGTTCTACAGGGGTTCAGCCCCAGCATTTT. It encodes CAWSSTGVQPQHF. Combining the CDR3 with reference TRBV30 and TRBJ1-5 gives the whole variable domain SQTIHQWPATLVQPVGSPLSLECTVEGTSNPNLYWYRQAAGRGLQLLFYSVGIGQISSEVPQNLSASRPQDRQFILSSKKLLLSDSGFYLCAWSSTGVQPQHFGDGTRLSIL.

This chain uses TRBV13 with TRBJ1-1; D gene unclear. The CDR3 is 15 amino acids. The ends were cut back, 5 bases at V and 1 base at J, with 14 bases in the middle. Germline CDR1 reads PRHDT; CDR2 reads FYEKMQ (reference sequence). Here the CDR3 reads CASSVGGRANTEAFF. CDR3 in DNA: TGTGCCAGCAGCGTGGGTGGCCGGGCGAACACTGAAGCTTTCTTT.

The table lists this clone with a few counts. The chain couples TRBV30 to TRBJ1-5, with D perhaps matching TRBD1 (6 bases). This CDR3 is built from 14 residues. The V gene lost 4 bases and the J gene lost 0 bases, with 10 bases spanning the gap. Germline loops: CDR1 GTSNPN, CDR2 SVGIG (reference sequence). CDR3 region: CAWTDRFSNQPQHF. CDR3 nucleotide sequence: TGTGCCTGGACCGACAGGTTTAGCAATCAGCCCCAGCATTTT. The variable domain in full, completed from reference TRBV30 and TRBJ1-5, reads SQTIHQWPATLVQPVGSPLSLECTVEGTSNPNLYWYRQAAGRGLQLLFYSVGIGQISSEVPQNLSASRPQDRQFILSSKKLLLSDSGFYLCAWTDRFSNQPQHFGDGTRLSIL.

The rearrangement links TRBV7-9 to TRBJ1-2; D gene uncertain. V was shortened by 1 base and J by 0 bases, with 6 bases between the two germline ends. CDR1 and CDR2 (germline): SEHNR, FQNEAQ (reference sequence). There are 14 residues in the CDR3. In DNA form, the CDR3 reads TGTGCCAGCAGCTTAGAGGACCCTAACTATGGCTACACCTTC. Translating it yields CASSLEDPNYGYTF.

In its sample, this clone was seen a few times. Other DNA variants within this sample encode the same CDR3. The genes are TRBV7-6 and TRBJ2-7, with 13 bases fitting TRBD2. CDR1 is SGHVS, CDR2 FNYEAQ, per germline. This CDR3 has 15 residues. Trimming removed 3 bases from V and 2 bases from J; junction bases left unmatched: 1. The CDR3 nucleotides are TGTGCCAGCAGCTTGGGGACTAGCGGGACCTACGAGCAGTACTTC. It specifies CASSLGTSGTYEQYF.

This clone was counted a few times. The chain carries TRBV27 and TRBJ2-2, with D tentatively TRBD2 (5 bases). CDR3 length: 14 residues. The germline V gene has CDR1 MNHEY and CDR2 SMNVEV (reference sequence). The germline V and J ends were trimmed by 6 bases and 5 bases, with 13 bases remaining between them. The CDR3: CASRAQRGTGELFF. The CDR3 DNA reads as TGTGCCAGCAGGGCCCAACGGGGAACCGGGGAGCTGTTTTTT.

V is TRBV5-4 and J is TRBJ1-2, with unresolved D. Germline values: CDR1 SGHNT, CDR2 YYREEE (reference sequence). With 0 bases removed from V and 6 bases from J, the gap between germline ends came to 18 bases. This CDR3 comprises 16 residues. This chain's CDR3 is CASSLEASALPNGYTF. The CDR3 nucleotides read TGTGCCAGCAGCTTGGAGGCCTCGGCTCTCCCAAATGGCTACACCTTC.

A single count supports this clone. The rearrangement links TRBV19 to TRBJ1-1; tentative D call: TRBD1 (6 bases). The germline V gene has CDR1 LNHDA and CDR2 SQIVND (reference sequence). The CDR3 length is 14 residues. V was cut by 2 bases and J by 1 base, with 8 bases left in between. CDR3 sequence (DNA): TGTGCCAGTAGTATAAGACAGGAGAACACTGAAGCTTTCTTT. Amino acid sequence: CASSIRQENTEAFF.

This chain connects TRBV30 to TRBJ2-5; 9 positions match TRBD2. This CDR3 contains 15 residues. Per the germline V gene, CDR1 is GTSNPN and CDR2 is SVGIG (reference sequence). The ends lost 8 bases at V and 5 bases at J; junction bases unmatched: 15. The CDR3 region is CAGELRGRAGETQYF. The CDR3 DNA follows: TGTGCCGGGGAACTACGCGGGAGGGCCGGTGAGACCCAGTACTTC.

V is TRBV10-3 and J is TRBJ2-2; no clear D gene. V gave up 0 bases and J gave up 7 bases, with 15 bases separating them. Germline CDR1 and CDR2: ENHRY and SYGVKD. CDR3 length equals 16 residues. CDR3 amino acids: CAISESGSTGGGELFF. The CDR3 coding sequence is TGTGCCATCAGTGAGTCAGGATCCACGGGTGGCGGGGAGCTGTTTTTT.

This clone has only one observation. The chain uses TRBV7-2 and TRBJ2-7, with 8 bases aligning to TRBD2. The V gene end was trimmed by 5 bases and the J gene end by 2 bases; junction bases not matched to a gene: 8. This CDR3 is 15 amino acids long. Germline CDR1 is SGHTA and CDR2 is FQGNSA. The CDR3, as DNA: TGTGCCAGCAGCCAACAGCGGGGGTCAACCTACGAGCAGTACTTC. The encoded protein is CASSQQRGSTYEQYF.

The CDR3 loop reads CASSLATSSGANVLTF. The CDR3 DNA follows: TGTGCCAGCAGCTTGGCCACTAGCTCTGGGGCCAACGTCCTGACTTTC. The chain couples TRBV5-4 to TRBJ2-6, with D perhaps TRBD2 (5 bases). Germline V gene lookup returns CDR1 SGHNT and CDR2 YYREEE (reference sequence). CDR3 size: 16 residues. Deletions cut 0 bases from V and 0 bases from J, with 7 bases between.

The chain links TRBV7-2 to TRBJ2-1; 9 nucleotides align to TRBD2. This CDR3 region has 16 residues. CDR1 SGHTA and CDR2 FQGNSA come from the germline V gene. Trimming cost V 5 bases and J 4 bases; bases outside gene matches: 9. The chain's CDR3 is CASSLSSGSGYNEQFF. In DNA, the CDR3 is TGTGCCAGCAGCCTCAGTAGCGGGAGTGGTTACAATGAGCAGTTCTTC.

The V call is TRBV4-1, the J call TRBJ2-1; D is perhaps TRBD2 (6 bases). The CDR3 contains 14 residues. Germline CDR1 is MGHRA and CDR2 is YSYEKL. V shed 7 bases and J shed 7 bases, with 17 bases lying between them. The CDR3 sequence: CASNSWAGRNEQFF. The CDR3 bases are TGCGCCAGCAACTCATGGGCAGGGAGGAATGAGCAGTTCTTC.

This clone was found once. The gene calls are TRBV2 and TRBJ2-5, with 9 bases identical to TRBD1. J was trimmed by 7 bases and V by 1 base; bases with no gene match: 4. CDR1 is SNHLY and CDR2 is FYNNEI in the germline V gene. The CDR3 has 14 amino acids. The CDR3 loop reads CASSEEQGAGTQYF. CDR3 bases: TGTGCCAGCAGTGAAGAACAGGGGGCAGGGACCCAGTACTTC.

V usage is TRBV5-1 and J usage is TRBJ1-1; 7 bases are shared with TRBD1. Per germline, CDR1 SGHRS and CDR2 YFSETQ. V was clipped by 2 bases and J by 1 base; unmatched bases: 2. The CDR3 consists of 14 residues. The CDR3 region has the DNA TGCGCCAGCAGCTTTGACAGGGCGAACACTGAAGCTTTCTTT. This gives the protein CASSFDRANTEAFF. The complete variable domain, with remaining parts taken from reference TRBV5-1 and TRBJ1-1, reads KAGVTQTPRYLIKTRGQQVTLSCSPISGHRSVSWYQQTPGQGLQFLFEYFSETQRNKGNFPGRFSGRQFSNSRSEMNVSTLELGDSALYLCASSFDRANTEAFFGQGTRLTVV.

This clone was detected only once. This CDR3 is CASSLVEGVETQYF. Here the CDR3 DNA reads TGCGCCAGCAGCTTGGTTGAAGGGGTAGAGACCCAGTACTTC. V and J are TRBV5-1 and TRBJ2-5; perhaps TRBD1 as D (5 bases). The V and J ends lost 0 bases and 4 bases respectively, with 10 bases between them. Germline V gene data show CDR1 as SGHRS and CDR2 as YFSETQ. CDR3 length equals 14 residues.

The chain carries TRBV6-5 and TRBJ2-7; TRBD2 matches at 8 bases. This CDR3 is built from 15 residues. Trimming took 4 bases from V and 4 from J; bases not matched to a gene: 9. Germline assignment: CDR1 MNHEY and CDR2 SVGAGI. The CDR3 loop is CASSSAAGGRYEQYF. The CDR3 DNA reads as TGTGCCAGCAGTTCCGCGGCGGGAGGAAGGTACGAGCAGTACTTC.

This clone was recorded once. The chain has TRBV5-1 and TRBJ2-1; 11 bases are a match to TRBD1. The junction had 3 bases not matched to a gene; V was cut back by 1 base and J by 6 bases. CDR3 length equals 15 residues. From germline, CDR1 is SGHRS and CDR2 YFSETQ. The CDR3 bases are TGCGCCAGCAGCTTGCTAGGGACAGGGGGCAATGAGCAGTTCTTC. Translated: CASSLLGTGGNEQFF.

The chain has TRBV28 and TRBJ1-1; D is unclear. With 2 bases removed from V and 7 bases from J, the gap between germline ends came to 8 bases. The CDR3 loop spans 12 amino acids. The germline V gene has CDR1 MDHEN and CDR2 SYDVKM. The CDR3, as DNA: TGTGCCAGCAGTTTACTCAGGATTGAAGCTTTCTTT. Residues: CASSLLRIEAFF.

The table lists this clone with a count of one. The chain links TRBV6-1 to TRBJ2-3; D ambiguous. This CDR3 is built from 14 residues. Trimming shortened V by 4 bases and J by 0 bases, and 8 bases separated the two germline ends. CDR1 and CDR2 (germline): MNHNS, SASEGT. CDR3 sequence: CASSGWQSTDTQYF. The CDR3 DNA sequence: TGTGCCAGCAGTGGTTGGCAGAGCACAGATACGCAGTATTTT.

Here the CDR3 DNA reads TGTGCCAGCAGCTCCACAGGCGGGAGGGCCGCGTACGAGCAGTACTTC. Its protein product is CASSSTGGRAAYEQYF. The V gene is TRBV13, the J gene TRBJ2-7, with 9 nucleotides matching TRBD2. The J segment lost 4 bases and the V segment lost 4 bases, leaving 11 bases of the junction unmatched. The CDR3 runs to 16 residues. Germline loops: CDR1 PRHDT, CDR2 FYEKMQ (reference sequence).

The CDR3, as DNA: TGTGCCAGCAGCTCCACATTCCAGGACAGAACCTACGAGCAGTACTTC. Encoded protein: CASSSTFQDRTYEQYF. This chain uses TRBV7-6 with TRBJ2-7; D is possibly TRBD1 (6 bases). V gave up 4 bases and J gave up 2 bases, with 18 bases separating them. There are 16 residues in the CDR3. Germline loops: CDR1 SGHVS, CDR2 FNYEAQ. Complete variable domain (other parts from reference TRBV7-6 and TRBJ2-7): GAGVSQSPRYKVTKRGQDVALRCDPISGHVSLYWYRQALGQGPEFLTYFNYEAQQDKSGLPNDRFSAERPEGSISTLTIQRTEQRDSAMYRCASSSTFQDRTYEQYFGPGTRLTVT.